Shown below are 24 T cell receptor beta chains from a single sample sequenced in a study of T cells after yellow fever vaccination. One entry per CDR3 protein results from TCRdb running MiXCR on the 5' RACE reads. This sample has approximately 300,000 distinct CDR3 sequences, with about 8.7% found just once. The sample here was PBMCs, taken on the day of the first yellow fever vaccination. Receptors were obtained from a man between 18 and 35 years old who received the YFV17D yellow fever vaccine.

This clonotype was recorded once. This CDR3 reads CASSLGQGGSSNQPQHF. The DNA of the CDR3 is TGCGCCAGCAGCTTGGGTCAGGGAGGTTCAAGCAATCAGCCCCAGCATTTT. The rearrangement joins TRBV5-1 to TRBJ1-5, with a possible D match to TRBD1 (5 bases). The CDR3 has 17 residues. V was cut by 0 bases and J by 1 base, with 14 bases left in between. Germline loops: CDR1 SGHRS, CDR2 YFSETQ.

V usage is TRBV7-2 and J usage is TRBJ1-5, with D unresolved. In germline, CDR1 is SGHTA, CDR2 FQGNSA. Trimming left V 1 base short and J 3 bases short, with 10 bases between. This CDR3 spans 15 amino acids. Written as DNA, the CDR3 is TGTGCCAGCAGCTTAGTATGGAGTTCCAATCAGCCCCAGCATTTT. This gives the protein CASSLVWSSNQPQHF.

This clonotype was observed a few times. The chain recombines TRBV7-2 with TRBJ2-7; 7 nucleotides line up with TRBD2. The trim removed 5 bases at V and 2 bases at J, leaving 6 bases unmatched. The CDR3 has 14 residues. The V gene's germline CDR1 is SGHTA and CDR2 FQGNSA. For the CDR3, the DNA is TGTGCCAGCAGCCCGAATCTAGCGGCCTACGAGCAGTACTTC. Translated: CASSPNLAAYEQYF. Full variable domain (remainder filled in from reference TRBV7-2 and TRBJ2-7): GAGVSQSPSNKVTEKGKDVELRCDPISGHTALYWYRQSLGQGLEFLIYFQGNSAPDKSGLPSDRFSAERTGGSVSTLTIQRTQQEDSAVYLCASSPNLAAYEQYFGPGTRLTVT.

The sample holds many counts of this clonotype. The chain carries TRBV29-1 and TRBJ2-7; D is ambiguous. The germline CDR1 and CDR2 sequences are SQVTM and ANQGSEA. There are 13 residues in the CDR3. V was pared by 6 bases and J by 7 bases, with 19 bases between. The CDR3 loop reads CSVRADPYEEQYF. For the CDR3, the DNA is TGCAGCGTCCGGGCAGACCCTTATGAGGAGCAGTACTTC.

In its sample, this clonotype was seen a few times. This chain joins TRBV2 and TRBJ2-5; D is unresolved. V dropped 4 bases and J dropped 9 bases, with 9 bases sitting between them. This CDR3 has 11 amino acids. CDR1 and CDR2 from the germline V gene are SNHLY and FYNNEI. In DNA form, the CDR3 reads TGTGCCAGCAGTGTGCGTCTGGCCCAGTACTTC. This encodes CASSVRLAQYF.

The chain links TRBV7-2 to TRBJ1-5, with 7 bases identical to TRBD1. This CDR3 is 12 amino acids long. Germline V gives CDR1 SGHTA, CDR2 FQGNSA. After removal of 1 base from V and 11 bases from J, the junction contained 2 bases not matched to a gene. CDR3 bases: TGTGCCAGCAGCTTAGGGACAGGAGCCCAGCATTTT. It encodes CASSLGTGAQHF.

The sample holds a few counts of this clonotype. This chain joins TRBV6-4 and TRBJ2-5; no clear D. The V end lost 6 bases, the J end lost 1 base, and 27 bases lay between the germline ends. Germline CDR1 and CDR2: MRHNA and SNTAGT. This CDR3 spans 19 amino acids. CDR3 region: CASSSSSLHGGTRQETQYF. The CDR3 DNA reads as TGTGCCAGCAGCTCATCATCCCTACATGGCGGAACACGCCAAGAGACCCAGTACTTC.

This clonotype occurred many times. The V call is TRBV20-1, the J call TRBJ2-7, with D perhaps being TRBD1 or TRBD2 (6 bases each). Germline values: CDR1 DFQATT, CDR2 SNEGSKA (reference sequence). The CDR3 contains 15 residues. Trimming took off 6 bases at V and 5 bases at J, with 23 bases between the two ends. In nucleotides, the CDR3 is TGCAGTGCCGAGGGTGAGGACAGCCGGAGGGACGAGCAGTACTTC. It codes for CSAEGEDSRRDEQYF.

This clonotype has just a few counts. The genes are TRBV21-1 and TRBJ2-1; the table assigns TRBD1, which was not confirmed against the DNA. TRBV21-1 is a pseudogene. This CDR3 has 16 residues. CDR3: CASSAFPGHLYNEQFF. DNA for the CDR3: TGTGCCAGCAGCGCGTTTCCGGGACACCTCTACAATGAGCAGTTCTTC.

CDR3 sequence: CASSHGTASYNEQFF. The CDR3 DNA reads TGCGCCAGCAGCCATGGGACAGCGTCCTACAATGAGCAGTTCTTC. The chain has TRBV4-3 and TRBJ2-1; 7 bases are shared with TRBD1. The CDR3 spans 15 residues. J gave up 1 base and V 3 bases, and 3 bases lay outside the gene matches. CDR1 and CDR2 from the germline V gene are LGHNA and YSLEER.

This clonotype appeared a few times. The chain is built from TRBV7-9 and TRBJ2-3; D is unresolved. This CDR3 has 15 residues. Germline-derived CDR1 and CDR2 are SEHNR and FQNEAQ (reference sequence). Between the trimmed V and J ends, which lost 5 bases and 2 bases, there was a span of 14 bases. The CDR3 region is CASSPEGIVTDTQYF. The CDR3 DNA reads TGTGCCAGCAGCCCCGAAGGGATTGTCACAGATACGCAGTATTTT.

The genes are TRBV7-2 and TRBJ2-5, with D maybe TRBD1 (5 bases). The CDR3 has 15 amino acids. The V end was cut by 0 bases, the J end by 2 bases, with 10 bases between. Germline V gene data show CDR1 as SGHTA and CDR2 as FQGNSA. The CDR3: CASSLARTTQETQYF. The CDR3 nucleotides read TGTGCCAGCAGCTTAGCGAGGACAACACAAGAGACCCAGTACTTC.

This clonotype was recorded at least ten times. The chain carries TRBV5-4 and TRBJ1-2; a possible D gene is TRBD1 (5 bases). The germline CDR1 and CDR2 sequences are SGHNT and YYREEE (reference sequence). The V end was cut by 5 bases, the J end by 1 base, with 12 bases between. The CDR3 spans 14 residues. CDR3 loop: CASRMGDRNYGYTF. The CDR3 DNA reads TGTGCCAGCAGAATGGGGGACCGTAACTATGGCTACACCTTC.

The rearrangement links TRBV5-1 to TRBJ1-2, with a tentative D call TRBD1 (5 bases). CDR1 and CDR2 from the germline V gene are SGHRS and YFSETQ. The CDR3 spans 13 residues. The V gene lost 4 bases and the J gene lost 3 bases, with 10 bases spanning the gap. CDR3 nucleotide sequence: TGCGCCAGCAGCCCTGGACACTACTATGGCTACACCTTC. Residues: CASSPGHYYGYTF.

The chain's CDR3 is CASSYYPRGSSYEQYF. CDR3 coding DNA: TGCGCCAGCAGCTATTATCCGCGGGGGTCCTCCTACGAGCAGTACTTC. The rearrangement uses TRBV4-1 and TRBJ2-7; 7 bases fit TRBD2. The J segment lost 0 bases and the V segment lost 5 bases, leaving 10 bases of the junction unmatched. CDR1 MGHRA and CDR2 YSYEKL come from the germline V gene. The CDR3 extends over 16 amino acids.

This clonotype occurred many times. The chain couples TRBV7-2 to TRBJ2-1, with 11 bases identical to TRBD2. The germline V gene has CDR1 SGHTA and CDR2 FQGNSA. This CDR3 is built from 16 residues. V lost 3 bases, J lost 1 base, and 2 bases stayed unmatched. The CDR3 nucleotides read TGTGCCAGCAGCTTGTCTAGCGGGGGGTCCTACAATGAGCAGTTCTTC. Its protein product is CASSLSSGGSYNEQFF.

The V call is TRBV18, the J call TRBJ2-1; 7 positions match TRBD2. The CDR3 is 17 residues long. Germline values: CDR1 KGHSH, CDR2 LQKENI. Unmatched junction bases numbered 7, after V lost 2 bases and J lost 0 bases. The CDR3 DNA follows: TGTGCCAGCTCACCAGAGCGGCGGGGGATCTCCTACAATGAGCAGTTCTTC. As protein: CASSPERRGISYNEQFF.

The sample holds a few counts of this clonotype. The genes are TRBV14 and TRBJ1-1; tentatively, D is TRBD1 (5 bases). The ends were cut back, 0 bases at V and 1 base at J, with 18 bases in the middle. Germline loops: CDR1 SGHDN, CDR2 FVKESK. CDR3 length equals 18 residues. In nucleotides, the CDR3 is TGTGCCAGCAGCCAAGATTTCTGGCAGGGAAAGGGGAACACTGAAGCTTTCTTT. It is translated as CASSQDFWQGKGNTEAFF.

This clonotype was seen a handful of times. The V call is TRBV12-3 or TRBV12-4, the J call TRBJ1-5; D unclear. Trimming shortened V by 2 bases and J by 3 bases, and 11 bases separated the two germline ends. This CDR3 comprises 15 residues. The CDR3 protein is CASSLLGRYNQPQHF. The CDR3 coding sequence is TGTGCCAGCAGTTTACTGGGTAGGTACAATCAGCCCCAGCATTTT.

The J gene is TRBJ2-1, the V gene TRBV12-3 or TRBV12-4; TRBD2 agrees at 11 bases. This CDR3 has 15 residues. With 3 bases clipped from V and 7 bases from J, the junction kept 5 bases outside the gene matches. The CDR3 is CASSLIAGGYNEQFF. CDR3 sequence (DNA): TGTGCCAGCAGTTTGATAGCGGGGGGGTATAATGAGCAGTTCTTC.

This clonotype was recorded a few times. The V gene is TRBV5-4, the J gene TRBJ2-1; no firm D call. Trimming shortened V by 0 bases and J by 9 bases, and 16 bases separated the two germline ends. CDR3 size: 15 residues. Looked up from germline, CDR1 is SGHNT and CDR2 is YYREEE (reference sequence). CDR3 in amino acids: CASSLDPSVPSEQFF. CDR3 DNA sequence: TGTGCCAGCAGCTTGGATCCATCCGTCCCTTCTGAGCAGTTCTTC.

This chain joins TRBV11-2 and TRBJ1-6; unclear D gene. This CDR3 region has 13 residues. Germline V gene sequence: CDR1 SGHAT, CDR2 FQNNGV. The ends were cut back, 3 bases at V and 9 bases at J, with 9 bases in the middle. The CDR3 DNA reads TGTGCCAGCAGCTTGAGGCAGACTTCACCCCTCCACTTT. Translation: CASSLRQTSPLHF. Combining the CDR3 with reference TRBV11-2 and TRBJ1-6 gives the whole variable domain EAGVAQSPRYKIIEKRQSVAFWCNPISGHATLYWYQQILGQGPKLLIQFQNNGVVDDSQLPKDRFSAERLKGVDSTLKIQPAKLEDSAVYLCASSLRQTSPLHFGNGTRLTVT.

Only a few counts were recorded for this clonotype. The CDR3 protein is CASSYRQLGGYTF. DNA for the CDR3: TGTGCCAGCAGCTACAGACAACTGGGGGGCTACACCTTC. The V gene is TRBV27, the J gene TRBJ1-2; D remains unclear. CDR1 and CDR2 (germline): MNHEY, SMNVEV (reference sequence). This CDR3 is built from 13 residues. Trimming removed 6 bases from V and 8 bases from J, with 16 bases in between.

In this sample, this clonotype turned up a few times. The CDR3 nucleotides are TGCGCCAGCAGCCAAGGTAACTACAATGAGCAGTTCTTC. Amino acids: CASSQGNYNEQFF. The gene calls are TRBV4-3 and TRBJ2-1; no definite D call. This CDR3 is 13 amino acids long. CDR1 is LGHNA and CDR2 is YSLEER in the germline V gene. V was clipped by 1 base and J by 3 bases, with 4 bases between them.